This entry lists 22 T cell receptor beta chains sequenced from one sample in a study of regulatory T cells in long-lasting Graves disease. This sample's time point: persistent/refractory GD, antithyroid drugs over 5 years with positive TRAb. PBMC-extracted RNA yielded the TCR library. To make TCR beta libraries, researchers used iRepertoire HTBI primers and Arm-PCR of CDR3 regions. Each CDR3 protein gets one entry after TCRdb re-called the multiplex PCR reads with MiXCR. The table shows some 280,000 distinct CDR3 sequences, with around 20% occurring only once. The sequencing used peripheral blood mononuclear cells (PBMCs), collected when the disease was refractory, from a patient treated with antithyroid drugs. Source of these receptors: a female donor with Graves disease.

The CDR3: CSVAGGEDYGYTF. DNA for the CDR3: TGCAGCGTTGCGGGGGGTGAGGACTATGGCTACACCTTC. The chain links TRBV29-1 to TRBJ1-2; D is perhaps TRBD1 (5 bases). The V gene lost 4 bases and the J gene lost 3 bases, with 12 bases spanning the gap. In germline, CDR1 is SQVTM, CDR2 ANQGSEA. This CDR3 comprises 13 residues.

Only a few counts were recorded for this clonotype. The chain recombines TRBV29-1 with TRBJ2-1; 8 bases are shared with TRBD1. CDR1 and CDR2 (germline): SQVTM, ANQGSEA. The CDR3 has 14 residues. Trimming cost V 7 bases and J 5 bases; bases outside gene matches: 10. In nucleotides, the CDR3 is TGCAGCGGGAGGGGACAGGAACTCCACAATGAGCAGTTCTTC. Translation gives CSGRGQELHNEQFF.

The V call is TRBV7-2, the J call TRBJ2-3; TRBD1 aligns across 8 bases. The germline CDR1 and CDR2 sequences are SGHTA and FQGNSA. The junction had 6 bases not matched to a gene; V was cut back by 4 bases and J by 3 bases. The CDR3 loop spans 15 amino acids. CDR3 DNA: TGTGCCAGCAGCTGGGGGACAGGAGTAACAGATACGCAGTATTTT. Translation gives CASSWGTGVTDTQYF. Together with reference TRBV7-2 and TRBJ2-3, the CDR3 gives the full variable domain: GAGVSQSPSNKVTEKGKDVELRCDPISGHTALYWYRQSLGQGLEFLIYFQGNSAPDKSGLPSDRFSAERTGGSVSTLTIQRTQQEDSAVYLCASSWGTGVTDTQYFGPGTRLTVL.

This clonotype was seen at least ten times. The CDR3 is CASSQEGAETQYF. In DNA, the CDR3 is TGTGCCAGCAGCCAAGAGGGGGCAGAGACCCAGTACTTC. This chain joins TRBV3-1 and TRBJ2-5; maybe TRBD1 (6 bases). Looked up from germline, CDR1 is LGHDT and CDR2 is YNNKEL (reference sequence). Trimming pared 0 bases from V and 4 bases from J, leaving 6 bases between. This CDR3 region has 13 residues.

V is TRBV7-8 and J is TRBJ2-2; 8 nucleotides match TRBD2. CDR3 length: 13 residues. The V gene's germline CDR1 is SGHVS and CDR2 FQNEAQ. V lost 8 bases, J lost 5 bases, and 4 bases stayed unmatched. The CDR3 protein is CASGASGTGELFF. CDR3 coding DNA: TGTGCCAGCGGGGCTAGCGGGACCGGGGAGCTGTTTTTT.

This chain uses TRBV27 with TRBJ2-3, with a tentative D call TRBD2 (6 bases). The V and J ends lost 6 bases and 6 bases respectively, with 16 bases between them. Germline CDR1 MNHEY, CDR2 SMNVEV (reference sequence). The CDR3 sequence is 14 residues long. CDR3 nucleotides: TGTGCCAGCAGGGTGAGGGGCGCGGGGGATACGCAGTATTTT. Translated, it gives CASRVRGAGDTQYF.

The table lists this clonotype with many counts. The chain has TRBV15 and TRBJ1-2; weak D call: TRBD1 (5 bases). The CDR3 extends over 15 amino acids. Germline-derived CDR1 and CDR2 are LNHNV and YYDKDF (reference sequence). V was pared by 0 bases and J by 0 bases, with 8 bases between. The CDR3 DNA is TGTGCCACCAGCAGAGAAGGGACTCCTAACTATGGCTACACCTTC. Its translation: CATSREGTPNYGYTF. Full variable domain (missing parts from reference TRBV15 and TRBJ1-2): DAMVIQNPRYQVTQFGKPVTLSCSQTLNHNVMYWYQQKSSQAPKLLFHYYDKDFNNEADTPDNFQSRRPNTSFCFLDIRSPGLGDTAMYLCATSREGTPNYGYTFGSGTRLTVV.

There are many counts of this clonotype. Here the CDR3 reads CASSSGHQSVTQYF. The CDR3 coding sequence is TGTGCCAGCAGCTCGGGACACCAGAGTGTGACCCAGTACTTC. This sequence joins TRBV11-2 and TRBJ2-5, with D perhaps TRBD1 (6 bases). The germline CDR1 and CDR2 sequences are SGHAT and FQNNGV. V gave up 4 bases and J gave up 7 bases, with 16 bases separating them. This CDR3 is built from 14 residues.

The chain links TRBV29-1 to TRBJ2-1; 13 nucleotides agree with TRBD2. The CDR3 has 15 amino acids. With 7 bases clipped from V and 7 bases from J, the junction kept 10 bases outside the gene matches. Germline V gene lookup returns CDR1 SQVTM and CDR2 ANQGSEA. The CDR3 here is CSATTGLAGENEQFF. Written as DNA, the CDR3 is TGCAGCGCCACTACTGGACTAGCGGGGGAGAATGAGCAGTTCTTC.

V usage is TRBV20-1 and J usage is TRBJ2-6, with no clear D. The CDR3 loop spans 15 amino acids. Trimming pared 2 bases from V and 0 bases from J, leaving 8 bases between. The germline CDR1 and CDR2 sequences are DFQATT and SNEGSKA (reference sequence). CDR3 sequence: CSARLQISGANVLTF. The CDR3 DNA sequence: TGCAGTGCTAGACTACAGATCTCTGGGGCCAACGTCCTGACTTTC.

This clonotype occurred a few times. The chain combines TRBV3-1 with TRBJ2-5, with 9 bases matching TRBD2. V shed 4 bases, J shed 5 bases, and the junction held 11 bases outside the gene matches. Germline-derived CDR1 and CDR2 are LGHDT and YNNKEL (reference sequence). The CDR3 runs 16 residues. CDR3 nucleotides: TGTGCCAGCAGCCTGAGAGTAGCGGGAGAAGGGGAGACCCAGTACTTC. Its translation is CASSLRVAGEGETQYF.

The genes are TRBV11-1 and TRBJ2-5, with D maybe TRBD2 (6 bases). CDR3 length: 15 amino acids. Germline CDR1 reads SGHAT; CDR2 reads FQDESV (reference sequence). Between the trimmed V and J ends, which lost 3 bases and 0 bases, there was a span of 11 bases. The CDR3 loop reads CASSFGGVYQETQYF. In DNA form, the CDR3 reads TGTGCCAGCAGCTTCGGGGGAGTCTACCAAGAGACCCAGTACTTC. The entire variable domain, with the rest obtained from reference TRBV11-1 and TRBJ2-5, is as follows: EAEVAQSPRYKITEKSQAVAFWCDPISGHATLYWYRQILGQGPELLVQFQDESVVDDSQLPKDRFSAERLKGVDSTLKIQPAELGDSAMYLCASSFGGVYQETQYFGPGTRLLVL.

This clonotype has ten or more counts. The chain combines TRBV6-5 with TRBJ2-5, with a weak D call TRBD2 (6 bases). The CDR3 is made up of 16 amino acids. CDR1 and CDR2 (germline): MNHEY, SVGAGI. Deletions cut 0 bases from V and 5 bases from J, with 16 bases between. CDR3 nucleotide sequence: TGTGCCAGCAGTTACTCGGAATACGGGGGTTTGGAGACCCAGTACTTC. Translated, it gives CASSYSEYGGLETQYF.

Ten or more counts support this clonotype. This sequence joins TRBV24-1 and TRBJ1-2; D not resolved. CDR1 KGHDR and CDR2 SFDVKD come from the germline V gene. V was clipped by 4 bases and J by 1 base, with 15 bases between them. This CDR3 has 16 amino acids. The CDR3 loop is CATSDSDGYYNYGYTF. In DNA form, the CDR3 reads TGTGCCACCAGTGACTCGGACGGCTACTATAACTATGGCTACACCTTC.

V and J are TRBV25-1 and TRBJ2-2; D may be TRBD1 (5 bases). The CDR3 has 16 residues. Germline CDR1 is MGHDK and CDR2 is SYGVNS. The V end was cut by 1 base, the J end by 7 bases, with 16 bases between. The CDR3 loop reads CASSESRAGWIGELFF. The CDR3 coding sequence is TGTGCCAGCAGTGAATCCCGGGCAGGGTGGATCGGGGAGCTGTTTTTT.

CDR3 residues: CASRGQGAFGDTQYF. The CDR3 bases are TGTGCCAGCAGGGGACAGGGGGCATTCGGAGATACGCAGTATTTT. The chain uses TRBV27 and TRBJ2-3; 12 bases agree with TRBD1. CDR3 length: 15 residues. In germline, CDR1 is MNHEY, CDR2 SMNVEV (reference sequence). The ends lost 6 bases at V and 5 bases at J; junction bases unmatched: 6.

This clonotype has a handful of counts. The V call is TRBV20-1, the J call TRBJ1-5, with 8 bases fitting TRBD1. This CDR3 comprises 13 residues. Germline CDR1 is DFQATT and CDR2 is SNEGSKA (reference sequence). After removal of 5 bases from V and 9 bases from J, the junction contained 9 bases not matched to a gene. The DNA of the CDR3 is TGCAGTGCTGTAAGGACAGGGCGAGGGCCCCAGCATTTT. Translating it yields CSAVRTGRGPQHF.

The CDR3 is CSKGAGQPQHF. CDR3 nucleotide sequence: TGCAGTAAAGGGGCGGGGCAGCCCCAGCATTTT. The V and J genes are TRBV20-1 and TRBJ1-5, with TRBD1 as a possible D gene (5 bases). The germline gives CDR1 DFQATT, CDR2 SNEGSKA (reference sequence). CDR3 length: 11 amino acids. Between the trimmed V and J ends, which lost 8 bases and 7 bases, there was a span of 12 bases.

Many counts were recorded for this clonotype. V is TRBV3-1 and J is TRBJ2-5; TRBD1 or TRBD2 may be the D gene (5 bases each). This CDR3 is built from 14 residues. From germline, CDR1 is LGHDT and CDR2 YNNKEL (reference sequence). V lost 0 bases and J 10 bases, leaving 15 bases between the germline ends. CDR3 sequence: CASSQDGTLRVQYF. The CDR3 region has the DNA TGTGCCAGCAGCCAAGACGGGACCTTGAGAGTCCAGTACTTC.

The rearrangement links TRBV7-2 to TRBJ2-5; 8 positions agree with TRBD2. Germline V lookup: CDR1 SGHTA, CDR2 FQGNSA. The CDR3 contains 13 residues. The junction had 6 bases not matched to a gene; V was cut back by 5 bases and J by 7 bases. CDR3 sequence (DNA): TGTGCCAGCAGCCTCCGGGGGGGGGGGACCCAGTACTTC. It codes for CASSLRGGGTQYF.

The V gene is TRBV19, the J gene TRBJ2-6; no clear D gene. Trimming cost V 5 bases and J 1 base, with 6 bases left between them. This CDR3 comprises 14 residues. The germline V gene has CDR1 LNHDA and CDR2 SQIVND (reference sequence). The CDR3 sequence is CASSVRSGANVLTF. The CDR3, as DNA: TGTGCCAGTAGTGTCAGGTCTGGGGCCAACGTCCTGACTTTC.

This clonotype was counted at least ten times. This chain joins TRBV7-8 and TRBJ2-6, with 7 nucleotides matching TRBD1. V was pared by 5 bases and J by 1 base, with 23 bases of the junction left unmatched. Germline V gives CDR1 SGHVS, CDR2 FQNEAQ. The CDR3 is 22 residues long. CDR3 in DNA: TGTGCCAGCAGCCCTCGACAGGGATTAACTTTCTCTTCTCTTTCTGGGGCCAACGTCCTGACTTTC. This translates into CASSPRQGLTFSSLSGANVLTF.